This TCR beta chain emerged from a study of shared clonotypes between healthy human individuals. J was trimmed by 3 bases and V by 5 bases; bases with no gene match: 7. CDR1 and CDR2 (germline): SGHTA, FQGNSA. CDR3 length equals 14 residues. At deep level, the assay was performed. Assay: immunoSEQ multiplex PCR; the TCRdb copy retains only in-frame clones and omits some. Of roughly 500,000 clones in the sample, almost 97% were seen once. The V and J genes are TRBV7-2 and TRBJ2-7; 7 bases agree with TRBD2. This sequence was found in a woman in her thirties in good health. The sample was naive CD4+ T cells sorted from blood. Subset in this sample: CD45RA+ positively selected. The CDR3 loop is CASSPMREIYEQYF. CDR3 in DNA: TGTGCCAGCAGCCCCATGCGGGAGATCTACGAGCAGTACTTC.